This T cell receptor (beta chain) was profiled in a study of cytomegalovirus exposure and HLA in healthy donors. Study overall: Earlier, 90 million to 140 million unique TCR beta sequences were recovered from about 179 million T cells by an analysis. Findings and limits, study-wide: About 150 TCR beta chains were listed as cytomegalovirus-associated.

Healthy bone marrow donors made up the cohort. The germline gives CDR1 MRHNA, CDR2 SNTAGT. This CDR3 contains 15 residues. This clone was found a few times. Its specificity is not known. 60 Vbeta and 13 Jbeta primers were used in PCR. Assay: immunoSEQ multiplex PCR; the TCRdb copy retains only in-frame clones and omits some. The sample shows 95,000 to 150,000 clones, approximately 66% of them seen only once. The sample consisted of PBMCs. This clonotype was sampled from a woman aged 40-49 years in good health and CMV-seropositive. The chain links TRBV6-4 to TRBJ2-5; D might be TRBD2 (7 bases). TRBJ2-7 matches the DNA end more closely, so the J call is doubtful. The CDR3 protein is CASGGGAGTNYEQYF. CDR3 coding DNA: TGTGCCAGCGGGGGGGGCGCAGGGACTAACTACGAGCAGTACTTC.